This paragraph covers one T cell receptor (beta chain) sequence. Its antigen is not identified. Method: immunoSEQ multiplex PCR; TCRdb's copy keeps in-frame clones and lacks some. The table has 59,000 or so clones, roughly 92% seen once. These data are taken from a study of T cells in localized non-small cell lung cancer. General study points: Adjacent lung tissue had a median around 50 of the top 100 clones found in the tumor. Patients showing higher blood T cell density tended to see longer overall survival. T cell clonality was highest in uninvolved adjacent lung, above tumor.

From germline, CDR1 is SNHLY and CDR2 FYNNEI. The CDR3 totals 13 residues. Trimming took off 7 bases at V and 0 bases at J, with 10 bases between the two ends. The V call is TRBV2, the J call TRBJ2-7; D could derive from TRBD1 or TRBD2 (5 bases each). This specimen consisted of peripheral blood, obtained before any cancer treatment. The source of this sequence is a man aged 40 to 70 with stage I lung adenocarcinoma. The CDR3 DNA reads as TGTGCCAGCAAACGGGACCACTCCTACGAGCAGTACTTC. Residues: CASKRDHSYEQYF.